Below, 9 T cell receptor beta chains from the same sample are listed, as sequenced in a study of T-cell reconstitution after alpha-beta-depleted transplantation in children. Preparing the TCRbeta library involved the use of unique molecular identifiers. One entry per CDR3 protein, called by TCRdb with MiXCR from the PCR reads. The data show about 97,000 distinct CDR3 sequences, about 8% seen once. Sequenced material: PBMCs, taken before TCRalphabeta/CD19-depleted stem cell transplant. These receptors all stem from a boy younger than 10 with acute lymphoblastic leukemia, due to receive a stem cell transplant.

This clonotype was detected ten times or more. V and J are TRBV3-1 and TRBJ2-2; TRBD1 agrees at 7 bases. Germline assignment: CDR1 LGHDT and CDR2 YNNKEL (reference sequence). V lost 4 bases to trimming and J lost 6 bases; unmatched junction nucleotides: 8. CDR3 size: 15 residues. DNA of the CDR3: TGTGCCAGCAGCCCAACTCCAGGGGGACCCGGGGAGCTGTTTTTT. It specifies CASSPTPGGPGELFF.

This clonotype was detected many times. CDR3 DNA: TGTGCCAGCAGGAGACACCCTAATCAGCCCCAGCATTTT. The encoded protein is CASRRHPNQPQHF. J is TRBJ1-5 and V is TRBV2, with no clear D. Trimming took 6 bases from V and 4 from J, leaving 10 bases between them. CDR1 is SNHLY, CDR2 FYNNEI, per germline. The CDR3 length is 13 residues.

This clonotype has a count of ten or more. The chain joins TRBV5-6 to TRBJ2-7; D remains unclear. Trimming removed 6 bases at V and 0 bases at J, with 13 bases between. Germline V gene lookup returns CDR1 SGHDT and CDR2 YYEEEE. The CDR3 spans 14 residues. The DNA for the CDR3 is TGTGCCAGCACCCAGCGCCTGGTCTCCTACGAGCAGTACTTC. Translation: CASTQRLVSYEQYF.

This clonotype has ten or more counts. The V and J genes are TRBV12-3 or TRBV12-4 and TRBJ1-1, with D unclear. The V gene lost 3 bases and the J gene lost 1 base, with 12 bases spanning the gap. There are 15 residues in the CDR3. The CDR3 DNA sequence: TGTGCCAGCAGTTTCCGCGCTCACGGGAACACTGAAGCTTTCTTT. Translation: CASSFRAHGNTEAFF.

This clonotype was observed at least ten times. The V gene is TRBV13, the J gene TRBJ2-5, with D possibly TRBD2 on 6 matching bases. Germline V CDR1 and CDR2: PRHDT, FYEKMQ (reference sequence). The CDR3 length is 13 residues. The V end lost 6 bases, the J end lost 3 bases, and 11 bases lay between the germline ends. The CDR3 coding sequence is TGTGCCAGCAGTTGGCGGGGTGAAGAGACCCAGTACTTC. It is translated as CASSWRGEETQYF.

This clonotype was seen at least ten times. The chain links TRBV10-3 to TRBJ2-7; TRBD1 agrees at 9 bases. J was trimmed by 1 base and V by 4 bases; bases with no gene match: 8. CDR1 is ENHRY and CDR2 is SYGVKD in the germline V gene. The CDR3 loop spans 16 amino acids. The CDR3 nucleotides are TGTGCCATCAGTGCGCAACCGGGACAGGGTTCCTACGAGCAGTACTTC. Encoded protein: CAISAQPGQGSYEQYF.

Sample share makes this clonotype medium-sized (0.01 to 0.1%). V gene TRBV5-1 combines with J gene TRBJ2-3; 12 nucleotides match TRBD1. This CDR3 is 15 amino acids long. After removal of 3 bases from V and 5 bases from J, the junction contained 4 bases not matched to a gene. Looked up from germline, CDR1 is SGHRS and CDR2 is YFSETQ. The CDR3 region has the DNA TGCGCCAGCAGCTACCGGGACAGGGGGCGAGATACGCAGTATTTT. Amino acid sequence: CASSYRDRGRDTQYF.

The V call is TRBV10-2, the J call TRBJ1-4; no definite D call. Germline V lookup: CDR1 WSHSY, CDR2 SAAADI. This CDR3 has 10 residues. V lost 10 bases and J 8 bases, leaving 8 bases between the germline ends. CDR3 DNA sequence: TGCGCCACCCGCCTCGAAAAACTGTTTTTT. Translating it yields CATRLEKLFF.

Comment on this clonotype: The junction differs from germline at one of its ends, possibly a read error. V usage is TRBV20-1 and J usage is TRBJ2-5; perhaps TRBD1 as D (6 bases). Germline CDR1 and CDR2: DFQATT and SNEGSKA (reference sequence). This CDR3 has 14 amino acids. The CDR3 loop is CSVGARTVQEAQYF. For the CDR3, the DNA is TGCAGTGTGGGGGCTAGGACAGTCCAAGAGGCCCAGTACTTC.